The clone carrying this TCR beta chain was detected a few times. The target antigen is unknown. The data originate from a study of T-cell reconstitution after alpha-beta-depleted transplantation in children. Findings and limits, study-wide: The origin of high day-60 TCRbeta diversity in some patients lay in surviving recipient T cells and thymic progenitors. At around two months after transplant, the alpha-beta T cells were reportedly derived from several hundred expanded clones that came from non-depleted graft cells.

In germline, CDR1 is MNHEY, CDR2 SVGAGI. Losses at the gene ends were 4 bases for V and 0 bases for J; bases not matched to a gene: 6. The CDR3 runs 17 residues. Unique molecular identifiers were used in preparing the TCRbeta library. TCRdb reprocessed the PCR reads with MiXCR, giving one entry per CDR3 protein. The sample consists of about 58,000 distinct CDR3 sequences, 35% to 55% of them appearing once. The sample was PBMCs, mostly from graft donor cells, taken 360 days after TCRalphabeta/CD19-depleted stem cell transplant. This sequence originates from a male patient aged 10 to 17 who had a stem cell transplant for acute lymphoblastic leukemia, so the T cells may come from the graft donor. V and J are TRBV6-5 and TRBJ1-4, with 9 bases aligning to TRBD1. CDR3 region: CASSFRTGAPTNEKLFF. CDR3 DNA: TGTGCCAGCAGTTTCAGGACAGGGGCGCCAACTAATGAAAAACTGTTTTTT.